This T cell receptor (beta chain) originates from a study of blood T cells in healthy people across ages. General study results and limits: Any changes in expanded clonotypes were possibly confounded, as donor CMV status remained unknown.

The CDR3 covers 15 residues. Germline loops: CDR1 LGHNA, CDR2 YSLEER. For this clonotype: No antigen is known for it. The junction differs from germline at one of its ends, possibly a read error.

A sample-barcoded 5' primer and a J-beta primer mix were used in a second PCR of roughly 7 to 11 cycles. Sequencing of every sample gave 2.5 million or more CDR3-containing paired-end reads. TCRdb reprocessed the 5' RACE reads with MiXCR, giving one entry per CDR3 protein. The repertoire includes about 940,000 distinct CDR3 sequences, around 49% of them detected once, and roughly 13% sits in the top ten. Input material: blood. The chain combines TRBV4-3 with TRBJ2-3, with D perhaps given as TRBD1 or TRBD2 (5 bases each). The TCR originated in a man aged 30 to 45 in good health. The CDR3 spells CAGSQGDPDTDTQYF. The CDR3 bases are TGCGCCGGCAGCCAAGGGGACCCCGACACAGATACGCAGTATTTT.